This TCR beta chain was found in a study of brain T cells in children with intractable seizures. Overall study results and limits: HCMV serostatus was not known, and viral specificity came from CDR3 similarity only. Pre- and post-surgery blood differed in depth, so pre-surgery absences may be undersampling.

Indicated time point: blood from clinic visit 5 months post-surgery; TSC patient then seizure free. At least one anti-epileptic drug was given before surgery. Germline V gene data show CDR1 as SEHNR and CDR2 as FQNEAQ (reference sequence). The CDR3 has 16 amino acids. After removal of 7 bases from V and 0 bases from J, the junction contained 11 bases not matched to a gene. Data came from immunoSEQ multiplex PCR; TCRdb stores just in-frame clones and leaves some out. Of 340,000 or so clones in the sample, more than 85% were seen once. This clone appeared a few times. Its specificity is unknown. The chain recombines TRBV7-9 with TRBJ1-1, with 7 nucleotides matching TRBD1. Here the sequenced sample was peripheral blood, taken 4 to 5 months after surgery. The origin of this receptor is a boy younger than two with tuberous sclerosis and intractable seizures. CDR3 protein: CASTYLGGLMNTEAFF. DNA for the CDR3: TGTGCCAGCACTTATTTAGGGGGCCTCATGAACACTGAAGCTTTCTTT.